This T cell receptor (beta chain) was obtained from a study of Graves' ophthalmopathy and Graves' hyperthyroidism. Across the study: Sampling took place at initial diagnosis, with peripheral blood obtained before any treatment. General study points: Blood also contained most of the expanded thyroid clonotypes above 0.001 frequency.

This CDR3 spans 16 amino acids. CDR1 LNHDA and CDR2 SQIVND come from the germline V gene (reference sequence). With 9 bases clipped from V and 8 bases from J, the junction kept 18 bases outside the gene matches. The TCR beta CDR3 regions underwent amplification from RNA transcripts. RT-PCR was first run with HTBI primers, then multiplex PCR in a second round. TCRdb itself ran the multiplex PCR reads through MiXCR, one entry per CDR3 protein. This sample has 200,000 to 300,000 distinct CDR3 sequences, with about 46% found just once. On this clonotype itself: The antigen is not known.

This clonotype was sampled from an adult man with Graves' ophthalmopathy. This rearrangement joins TRBV19 to TRBJ1-4; 7 bases are a match to TRBD1. Sample: peripheral blood. The CDR3 bases are TGTGCCAGCCAGCGAGGGAATAGCAGGGGGGGGGAAAAACTGTTTTTT. Translated, it gives CASQRGNSRGGEKLFF.